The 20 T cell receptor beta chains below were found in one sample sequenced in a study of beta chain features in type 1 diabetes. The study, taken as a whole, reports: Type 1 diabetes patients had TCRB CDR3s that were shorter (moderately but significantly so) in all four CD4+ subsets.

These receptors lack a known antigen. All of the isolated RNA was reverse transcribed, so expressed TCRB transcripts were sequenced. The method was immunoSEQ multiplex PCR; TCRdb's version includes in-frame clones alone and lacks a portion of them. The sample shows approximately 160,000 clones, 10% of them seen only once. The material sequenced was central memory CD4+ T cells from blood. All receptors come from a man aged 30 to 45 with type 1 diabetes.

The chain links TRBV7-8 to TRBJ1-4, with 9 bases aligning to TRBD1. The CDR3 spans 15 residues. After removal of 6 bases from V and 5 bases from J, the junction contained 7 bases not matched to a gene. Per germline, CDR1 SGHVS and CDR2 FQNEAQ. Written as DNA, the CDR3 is TGTGCCAGCAGTGAAGGACAGGGGAGGAATGAAAAACTGTTTTTT. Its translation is CASSEGQGRNEKLFF.

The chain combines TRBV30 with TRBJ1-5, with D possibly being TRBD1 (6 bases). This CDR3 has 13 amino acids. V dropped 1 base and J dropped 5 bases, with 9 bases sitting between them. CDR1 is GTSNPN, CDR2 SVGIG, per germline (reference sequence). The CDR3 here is CAWSGGGYQPQHF. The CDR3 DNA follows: TGTGCCTGGAGTGGTGGGGGCTATCAGCCCCAGCATTTT.

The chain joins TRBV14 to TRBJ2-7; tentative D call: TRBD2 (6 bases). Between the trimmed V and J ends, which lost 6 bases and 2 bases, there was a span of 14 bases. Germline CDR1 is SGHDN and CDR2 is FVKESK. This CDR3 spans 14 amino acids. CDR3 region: CASRKTGETYEQYF. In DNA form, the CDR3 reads TGTGCCAGCAGGAAAACGGGGGAGACCTACGAGCAGTACTTC.

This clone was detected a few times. The CDR3: CASSAAPLWGYTF. As DNA, the CDR3 is TGTGCCAGTAGTGCCGCACCACTATGGGGCTACACCTTC. The chain recombines TRBV19 with TRBJ1-2; no clear D. The CDR3 sequence is 13 residues long. Per the germline V gene, CDR1 is LNHDA and CDR2 is SQIVND (reference sequence). Deletions cut 5 bases from V and 8 bases from J, with 15 bases between. Full variable domain (remainder filled in from reference TRBV19 and TRBJ1-2): DGGITQSPKYLFRKEGQNVTLSCEQNLNHDAMYWYRQDPGQGLRLIYYSQIVNDFQKGDIAEGYSVSREKKESFPLTVTSAQKNPTAFYLCASSAAPLWGYTFGSGTRLTVV.

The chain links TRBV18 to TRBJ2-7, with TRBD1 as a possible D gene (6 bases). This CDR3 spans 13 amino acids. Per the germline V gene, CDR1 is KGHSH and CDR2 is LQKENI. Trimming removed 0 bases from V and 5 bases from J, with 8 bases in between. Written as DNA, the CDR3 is TGTGCCAGCTCACCACCGGGGGCAGACGAGCAGTACTTC. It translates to CASSPPGADEQYF.

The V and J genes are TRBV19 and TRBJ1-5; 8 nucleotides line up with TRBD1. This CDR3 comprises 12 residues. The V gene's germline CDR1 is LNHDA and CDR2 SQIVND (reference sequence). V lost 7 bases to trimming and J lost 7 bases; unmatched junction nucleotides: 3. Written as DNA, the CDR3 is TGTGCCAGTATGCAGGGGGCCCAGCCCCAGCATTTT. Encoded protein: CASMQGAQPQHF.

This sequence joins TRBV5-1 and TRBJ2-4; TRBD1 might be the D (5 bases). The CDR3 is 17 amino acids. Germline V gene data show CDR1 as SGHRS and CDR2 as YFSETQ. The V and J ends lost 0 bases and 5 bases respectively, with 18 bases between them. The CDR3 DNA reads TGCGCCAGCAGCTTGGTACCGCAGGGAAGAAAGGAAAACATTCAGTACTTC. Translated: CASSLVPQGRKENIQYF.

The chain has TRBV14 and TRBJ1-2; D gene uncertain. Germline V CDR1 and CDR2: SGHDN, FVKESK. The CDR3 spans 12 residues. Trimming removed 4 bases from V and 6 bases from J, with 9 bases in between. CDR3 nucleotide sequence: TGTGCCAGCAGCCTCAGAGGTAATGGCTACACCTTC. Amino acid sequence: CASSLRGNGYTF.

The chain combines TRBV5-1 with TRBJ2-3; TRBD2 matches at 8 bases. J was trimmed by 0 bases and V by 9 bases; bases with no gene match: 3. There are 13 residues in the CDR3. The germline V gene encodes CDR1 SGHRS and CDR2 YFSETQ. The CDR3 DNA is TGCGCCACCGGGGGGGGAAGCACAGATACGCAGTATTTT. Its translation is CATGGGSTDTQYF.

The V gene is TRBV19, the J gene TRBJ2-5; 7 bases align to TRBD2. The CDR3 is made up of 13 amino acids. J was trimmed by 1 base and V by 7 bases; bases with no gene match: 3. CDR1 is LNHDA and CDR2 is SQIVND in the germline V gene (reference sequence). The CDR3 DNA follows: TGTGCCAGTAACGGGAGGAGCCAAGAGACCCAGTACTTC. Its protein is CASNGRSQETQYF.

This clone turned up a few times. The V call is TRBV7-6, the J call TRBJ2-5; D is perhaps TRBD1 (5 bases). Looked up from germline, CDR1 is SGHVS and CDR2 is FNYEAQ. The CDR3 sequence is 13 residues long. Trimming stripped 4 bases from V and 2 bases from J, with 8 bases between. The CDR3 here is CASSSTVQETQYF. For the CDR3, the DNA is TGTGCCAGCAGCTCGACAGTACAAGAGACCCAGTACTTC. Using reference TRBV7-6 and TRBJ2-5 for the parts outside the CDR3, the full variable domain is GAGVSQSPRYKVTKRGQDVALRCDPISGHVSLYWYRQALGQGPEFLTYFNYEAQQDKSGLPNDRFSAERPEGSISTLTIQRTEQRDSAMYRCASSSTVQETQYFGPGTRLLVL.

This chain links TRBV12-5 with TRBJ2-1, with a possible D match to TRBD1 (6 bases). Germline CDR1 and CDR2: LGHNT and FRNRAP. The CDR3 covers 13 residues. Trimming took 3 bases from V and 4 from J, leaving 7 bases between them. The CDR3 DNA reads TGTGCTAGTGGTTTAGGACAGTACAATGAGCAGTTCTTC. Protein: CASGLGQYNEQFF.

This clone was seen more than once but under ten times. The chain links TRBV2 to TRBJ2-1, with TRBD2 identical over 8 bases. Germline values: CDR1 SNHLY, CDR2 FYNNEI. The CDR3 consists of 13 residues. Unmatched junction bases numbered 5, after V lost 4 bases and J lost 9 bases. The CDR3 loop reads CASSVGLGGEQFF. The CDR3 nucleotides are TGTGCCAGCAGTGTGGGACTAGGGGGTGAGCAGTTCTTC.

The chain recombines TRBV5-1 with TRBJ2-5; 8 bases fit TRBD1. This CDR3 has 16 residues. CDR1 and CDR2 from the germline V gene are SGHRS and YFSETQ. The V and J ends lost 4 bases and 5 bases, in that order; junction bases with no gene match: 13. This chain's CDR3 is CASSPGTGLSEETQYF. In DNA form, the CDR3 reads TGCGCCAGCAGCCCCGGGACAGGTCTGTCGGAGGAGACCCAGTACTTC.

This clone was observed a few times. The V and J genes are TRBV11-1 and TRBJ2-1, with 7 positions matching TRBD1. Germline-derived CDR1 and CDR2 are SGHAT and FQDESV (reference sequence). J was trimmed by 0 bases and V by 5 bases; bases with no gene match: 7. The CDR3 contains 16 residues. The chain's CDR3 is CASSQGTESSYNEQFF. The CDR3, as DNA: TGTGCCAGCAGCCAAGGGACAGAGAGCTCCTACAATGAGCAGTTCTTC.

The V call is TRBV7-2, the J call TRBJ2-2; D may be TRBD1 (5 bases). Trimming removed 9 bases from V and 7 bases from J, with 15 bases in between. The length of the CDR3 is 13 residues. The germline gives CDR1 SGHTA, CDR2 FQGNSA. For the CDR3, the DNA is TGTGCCAGTTCGCCAGGGTATCGCGGGGAGCTGTTTTTT. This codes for CASSPGYRGELFF.

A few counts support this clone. CDR3 nucleotides: TGTGCCAGCAGCACGGGACTACGCTCCTACGAGCAGTACTTC. Residues: CASSTGLRSYEQYF. This chain links TRBV5-6 with TRBJ2-7; 7 positions agree with TRBD2. CDR1 SGHDT and CDR2 YYEEEE come from the germline V gene. J lost 0 bases, V lost 4 bases, and 4 bases had no gene match. The CDR3 sequence is 14 residues long.

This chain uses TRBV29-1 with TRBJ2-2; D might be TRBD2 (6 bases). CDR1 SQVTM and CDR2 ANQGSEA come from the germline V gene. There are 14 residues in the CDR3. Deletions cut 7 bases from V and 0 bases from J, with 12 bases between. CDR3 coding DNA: TGCAGCGCCAGCGGAGGGCCGAACACCGGGGAGCTGTTTTTT. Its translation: CSASGGPNTGELFF.

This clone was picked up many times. CDR3 sequence (DNA): TGTGCCAGCAGAACCTGGACAGAGCAGTTCTTC. This encodes CASRTWTEQFF. The genes are TRBV6-5 and TRBJ2-1; tentative D call: TRBD1 (5 bases). This CDR3 has 11 amino acids. In germline, CDR1 is MNHEY, CDR2 SVGAGI. Trimming took off 6 bases at V and 10 bases at J, with 10 bases between the two ends.

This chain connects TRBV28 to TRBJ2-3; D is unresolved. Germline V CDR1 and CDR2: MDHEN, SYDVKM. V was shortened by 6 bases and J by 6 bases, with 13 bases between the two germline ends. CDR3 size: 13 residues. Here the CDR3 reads CASSPEVADTQYF. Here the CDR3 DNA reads TGTGCCAGCAGCCCAGAGGTTGCGGATACGCAGTATTTT.